This T cell receptor beta chain was documented in a study of blood T cells in healthy people across ages. Study-wide context: Template switching picked up about one barcoded beta molecule for each two T cells.

Total RNA extraction produced at least 5.5 micrograms (per sample) for the study. The study, taken as a whole, reports: TCR beta diversity per million T cells fell roughly linearly with age.

As to this clonotype: Its antigen is as yet unknown.

PCR was performed a second time for roughly 6 to 12 cycles using a sample-barcoded 5' primer and a J-beta primer mix. Every molecule of cDNA carried a tag from a template-switch adaptor with 12 random nucleotides. TCRdb re-derived calls from the 5' RACE reads in MiXCR, one entry per CDR3 protein. Here the sample spans just over 800,000 distinct CDR3 sequences, approximately 65% being singletons. This CDR3 is built from 15 residues. The ends lost 5 bases at V and 2 bases at J; junction bases unmatched: 3. Germline-derived CDR1 and CDR2 are KGHDR and SFDVKD. The receptor was derived from a man aged 25 to 40 in good health. This chain links TRBV24-1 with TRBJ2-1; 9 bases align to TRBD2. The sequenced sample was blood. The CDR3 DNA follows: TGTGCCACCAGTGGCTTAGCGGGGGCCTACAATGAGCAGTTCTTC. It codes for CATSGLAGAYNEQFF.